These 5 T cell receptor beta chains came from one sample sequenced in a study of human T cells and chemical hapten exposure. It was unfractionated whole blood from which total RNA was extracted. TCRdb reanalysed the 5' RACE reads using MiXCR and keeps one entry per CDR3 protein. The sample lists some 150,000 distinct CDR3 sequences, over 3.5% seen once, with 1.2% to 1.5% in the top ten. The receptors come from a female donor in good health.

V gene TRBV6-2 or TRBV6-3 combines with J gene TRBJ1-2; 9 bases map to TRBD1. The CDR3 length is 11 residues. Unmatched junction bases numbered 5, after V lost 10 bases and J lost 8 bases. The germline CDR1 and CDR2 sequences are MNHEY and SVGEGT. This CDR3 is CATEDRGGYTF. The CDR3 DNA reads TGTGCCACCGAGGACAGGGGAGGCTACACCTTC.

This clonotype was counted at least ten times. The chain couples TRBV28 to TRBJ1-2; D remains unclear. This CDR3 comprises 12 residues. CDR1 and CDR2 (germline): MDHEN, SYDVKM. Trimming shortened V by 10 bases and J by 0 bases, and 9 bases separated the two germline ends. This CDR3 is CAIEQPNYGYTF. The CDR3 DNA reads TGTGCCATAGAACAGCCTAACTATGGCTACACCTTC.

This clonotype was detected ten times or more. The chain couples TRBV29-1 to TRBJ2-1, with 7 bases identical to TRBD2. In germline, CDR1 is SQVTM, CDR2 ANQGSEA. This CDR3 comprises 12 residues. V lost 8 bases to trimming and J lost 7 bases; unmatched junction nucleotides: 8. The DNA for the CDR3 is TGCAGCCCATGGACTAGAGCAAATGAGCAGTTCTTC. It codes for CSPWTRANEQFF.

This clonotype was recorded only once. The V call is TRBV20-1, the J call TRBJ2-1, with 13 positions matching TRBD2. V was clipped by 6 bases and J by 4 bases; unmatched bases: 12. The germline CDR1 and CDR2 sequences are DFQATT and SNEGSKA (reference sequence). The CDR3 consists of 17 residues. In DNA form, the CDR3 reads TGCAGTGCCCTCGGACTAGCGGGGGATCCAATATACAATGAGCAGTTCTTC. Its protein is CSALGLAGDPIYNEQFF.

The rearrangement links TRBV4-2 to TRBJ2-3, with 8 bases that match TRBD1. The V segment lost 0 bases and the J segment 4 bases; nucleotides outside the gene matches: 6. The CDR3 has 16 amino acids. The germline CDR1 and CDR2 sequences are LGHNA and YNFKEQ. The CDR3 coding sequence is TGTGCCAGCAGCCAAGAGGCCAGGGGGCCGTCAGATACGCAGTATTTT. Its protein product is CASSQEARGPSDTQYF.